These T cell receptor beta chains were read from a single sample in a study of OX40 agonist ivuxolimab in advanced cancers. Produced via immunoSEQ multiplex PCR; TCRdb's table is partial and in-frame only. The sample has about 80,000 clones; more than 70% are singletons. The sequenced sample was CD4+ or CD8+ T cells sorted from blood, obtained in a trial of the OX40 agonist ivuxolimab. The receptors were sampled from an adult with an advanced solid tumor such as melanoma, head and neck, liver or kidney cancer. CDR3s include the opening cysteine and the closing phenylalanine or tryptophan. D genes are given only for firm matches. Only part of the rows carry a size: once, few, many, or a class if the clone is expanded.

CDR3aa: CASTPGRVSTDTQYF; CDR3nt: TGTGCCAGTACCCCGGGAAGGGTTAGCACAGATACGCAGTATTTT; j_gene: TRBJ2-3; v_gene: TRBV19; d_gene: .; abundance: .
CDR3aa: CASSPGQAIDEQFF; CDR3nt: TGTGCCAGCTCACCGGGACAAGCAATAGATGAGCAGTTCTTC; j_gene: TRBJ2-1; v_gene: TRBV18; d_gene: .; abundance: .
CDR3aa: CASSLSVGGPYEQFF; CDR3nt: TGCGCCAGCAGCTTATCAGTGGGGGGGCCATATGAGCAGTTCTTC; j_gene: TRBJ2-1; v_gene: TRBV5-1; d_gene: .; abundance: .
CDR3aa: CASSLTRGGEQYF; CDR3nt: TGCGCCAGCAGTCTAACTAGAGGTGGCGAGCAGTACTTC; j_gene: TRBJ2-7; v_gene: TRBV10-1; d_gene: .; abundance: .
CDR3aa: CASSVGGTYNEQFF; CDR3nt: TGCGCCAGCAGCGTGGGGGGCACCTACAATGAGCAGTTCTTC; j_gene: TRBJ2-1; v_gene: TRBV10-1; d_gene: .; abundance: .
CDR3aa: CASSKGRRGLDGYTF; CDR3nt: TGTGCCAGCAGCAAAGGGCGGCGGGGTTTGGACGGCTACACCTTC; j_gene: TRBJ1-2; v_gene: TRBV21-1; d_gene: .; abundance: .
CDR3aa: CASSIGNTVSNTEAFF; CDR3nt: TGTGCCAGTAGTATCGGGAACACCGTCTCGAACACTGAAGCTTTCTTT; j_gene: TRBJ1-1; v_gene: TRBV19; d_gene: .; abundance: .
CDR3aa: CASSLRTNEQFF; CDR3nt: TGTGCCAGCAGCCTCCGGACCAATGAGCAGTTCTTC; j_gene: TRBJ2-1; v_gene: TRBV9; d_gene: .; abundance: .
CDR3aa: CASTSAPGTDKAFF; CDR3nt: TGTGCCAGCACTTCTGCCCCCGGGACTGATAAAGCTTTCTTT; j_gene: TRBJ1-1; v_gene: TRBV6-1; d_gene: .; abundance: once
CDR3aa: CASSYSTSQTEAFF; CDR3nt: TGTGCCAGCAGTTACTCGACTAGCCAAACTGAAGCTTTCTTT; j_gene: TRBJ1-1; v_gene: TRBV6-5; d_gene: .; abundance: .
CDR3aa: CASSIARLRSGFGNTIYF; CDR3nt: TGTGCCAGTAGTATTGCAAGGCTACGGTCGGGGTTTGGAAACACCATATATTTT; j_gene: TRBJ1-3; v_gene: TRBV19; d_gene: .; abundance: once